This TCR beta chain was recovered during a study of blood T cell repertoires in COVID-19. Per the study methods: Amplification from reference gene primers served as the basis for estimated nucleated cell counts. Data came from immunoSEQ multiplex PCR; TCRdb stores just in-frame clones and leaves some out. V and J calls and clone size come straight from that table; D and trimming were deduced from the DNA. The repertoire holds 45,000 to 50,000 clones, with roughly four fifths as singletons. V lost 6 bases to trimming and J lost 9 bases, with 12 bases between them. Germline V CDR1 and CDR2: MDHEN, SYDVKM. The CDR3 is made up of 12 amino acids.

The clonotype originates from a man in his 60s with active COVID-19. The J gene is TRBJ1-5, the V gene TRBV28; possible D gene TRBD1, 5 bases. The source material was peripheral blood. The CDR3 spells CASRTPGGPQHF. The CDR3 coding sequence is TGTGCCAGCAGGACACCCGGGGGGCCCCAGCATTTT.